This entry features one T cell receptor beta chain sequence. Its antigen is unknown. The data belong to a study of cytomegalovirus exposure and HLA in healthy donors. Findings of the study overall: In vitro testing confirmed a few CMV-associated chains as specific for CMV antigens. Later analysis identified 16,951 TCR beta sequences associated with HLA alleles, using a false discovery rate threshold of 0.05. Most likely, a cluster of highly shared sequence variants arose as a sequencing artifact. The analysis excluded some indistinguishable V segments, including TRBV6-2 and TRBV6-3.

Use of 60 Vbeta and 13 Jbeta primers characterized the PCR. Here immunoSEQ multiplex PCR was the method, and the copy in TCRdb shows in-frame clones only, minus some. This sample yields 70,000 or so clones, of which 75% to 90% are seen a single time; over 10% belongs to the top ten. Trimming cost V 5 bases and J 7 bases; bases outside gene matches: 8. Germline V gene sequence: CDR1 SEHNR, CDR2 FQNEAQ (reference sequence). The CDR3 consists of 14 residues. This TCR was sampled from a woman aged 25 to 39 in good health and CMV-seropositive. The rearrangement links TRBV7-9 to TRBJ2-7, with TRBD1 identical over 10 bases. Sequences were obtained from PBMCs. In DNA form, the CDR3 reads TGTGCCAGCAGCCCGACAGGGGGCGCGGAAGAGCAGTACTTC. It encodes CASSPTGGAEEQYF. Looking up the rest from reference TRBV7-9 and TRBJ2-7 gives the full variable domain: DTGVSQNPRHKITKRGQNVTFRCDPISEHNRLYWYRQTLGQGPEFLTYFQNEAQLEKSRLLSDRFSAERPKGSFSTLEIQRTEQGDSAMYLCASSPTGGAEEQYFGPGTRLTVT.